This T cell receptor beta chain was obtained from a study of early T cells in non-severe SARS-CoV-2 infection. Between the trimmed V and J ends, which lost 4 bases and 4 bases, there was a span of 14 bases. The CDR3 consists of 14 residues. Germline V gene sequence: CDR1 KGHSH, CDR2 LQKENI. TCRdb re-derived calls from the 5' RACE reads in MiXCR, one entry per CDR3 protein. The sample holds more than 65,000 distinct CDR3 sequences, roughly 13% seen once. Overall study results and limits: Matching with VDJdb favored anti-spike CD8 responses (missing private and CD4 specificities).

This clonotype has a handful of counts. Antigen specificity is unknown. Sample: whole blood. This sequence was found in an adult who was a healthcare worker with PCR-confirmed SARS-CoV-2 infection or an uninfected control (not recorded which). The chain carries TRBV18 and TRBJ2-7; possibly TRBD2 for D (6 bases). CDR3 nucleotides: TGTGCCAGCTCACAAGGGACTCAAGGATACGAGCAGTACTTC. Translated, it gives CASSQGTQGYEQYF. The whole variable domain, filled in from reference TRBV18 and TRBJ2-7, reads NAGVMQNPRHLVRRRGQEARLRCSPMKGHSHVYWYRQLPEEGLKFMVYLQKENIIDESGMPKERFSAEFPKEGPSILRIQQVVRGDSAAYFCASSQGTQGYEQYFGPGTRLTVT.